This TCR beta chain comes out of a study of beta chain features in type 1 diabetes. One heparinised blood draw, averaging approximately 120 mL, came from each donor. Purity above 95% was achieved in all sorted populations. Trimming took off 3 bases at V and 2 bases at J, with 8 bases between the two ends. Germline V gene sequence: CDR1 KGHSH, CDR2 LQKENI. The CDR3 consists of 13 residues. Broader study findings: There was a moderate but significant shortening of TCRB CDR3s in all four CD4+ subsets of Type 1 diabetes patients.

Sequencing targeted expressed TCRB transcripts, as all isolated RNA had been reverse transcribed. The table came from immunoSEQ multiplex PCR; TCRdb's copy has only in-frame clones and leaves some out. Among 350,000 to 450,000 clones, around 13% were seen once, and the ten largest hold 0.0085% to 0.012%. The sample holds a few counts of this clone. What it binds is unknown. Within the sample, other DNA sequences also encode this same CDR3. This TCR was sampled from a woman under 30 with type 1 diabetes. The rearrangement links TRBV18 to TRBJ2-7; a possible D gene is TRBD1 (6 bases). Material for sequencing was naive CD4+ T cells from blood. The CDR3 DNA sequence: TGTGCCAGCTCACCTGGGACAACCTACGAGCAGTACTTC. This translates into CASSPGTTYEQYF. Full variable domain (rest looked up from reference TRBV18 and TRBJ2-7): NAGVMQNPRHLVRRRGQEARLRCSPMKGHSHVYWYRQLPEEGLKFMVYLQKENIIDESGMPKERFSAEFPKEGPSILRIQQVVRGDSAAYFCASSPGTTYEQYFGPGTRLTVT.